The 22 T cell receptor beta chains listed next were all sequenced from one sample in a study of T cell responses to AZD1222 COVID-19 vaccine. Libraries were prepared by immunoSEQ multiplex PCR; TCRdb keeps only in-frame clonotypes and omits some of them. The repertoire holds 140,000 or so clones, with more than 75% as singletons. The sample here was peripheral blood, taken 28 days after the second AZD1222 dose. The receptor source for this set is an adult who received the AZD1222 COVID-19 vaccine.

This chain uses TRBV12-3 or TRBV12-4 with TRBJ1-6; D unclear. The CDR3 contains 13 residues. V gave up 3 bases and J gave up 6 bases, with 6 bases separating them. This CDR3 reads CASSFPSNSPLHF. The CDR3 DNA reads TGTGCCAGCAGTTTCCCCTCTAATTCACCCCTCCACTTT.

V gene TRBV19 combines with J gene TRBJ2-5; no clear D. Germline values: CDR1 LNHDA, CDR2 SQIVND (reference sequence). The CDR3 consists of 12 residues. V shed 5 bases and J shed 7 bases, with 11 bases lying between them. As DNA, the CDR3 is TGTGCCAGTAGTCAGGACCGAGTGACCCAGTACTTC. It yields the protein CASSQDRVTQYF. The full variable domain, rest sourced from reference TRBV19 and TRBJ2-5, is DGGITQSPKYLFRKEGQNVTLSCEQNLNHDAMYWYRQDPGQGLRLIYYSQIVNDFQKGDIAEGYSVSREKKESFPLTVTSAQKNPTAFYLCASSQDRVTQYFGPGTRLLVL.

This clone appeared once. This rearrangement joins TRBV14 to TRBJ1-4, with D hard to call. The germline V gene encodes CDR1 SGHDN and CDR2 FVKESK. This CDR3 is built from 14 residues. V lost 4 bases and J lost 5, with 11 bases in between. The CDR3 is CASSRQAANEKLFF. DNA of the CDR3: TGTGCCAGCAGCCGGCAGGCCGCCAATGAAAAACTGTTTTTT.

The V call is TRBV6-5, the J call TRBJ1-3; possible D gene TRBD1, 5 bases. The CDR3 extends over 12 amino acids. Germline assignment: CDR1 MNHEY and CDR2 SVGAGI. Deletions cut 8 bases from V and 4 bases from J, with 9 bases between. The CDR3 nucleotides read TGTGCCAGCCAAGGGGTCGGAAACACCATATATTTT. Translation gives CASQGVGNTIYF.

This clone showed up just once. V and J are TRBV19 and TRBJ1-4; maybe TRBD1 (6 bases). This CDR3 is built from 16 residues. Germline V gives CDR1 LNHDA, CDR2 SQIVND (reference sequence). Trimming left V 3 bases short and J 2 bases short, with 13 bases between. Here the CDR3 DNA reads TGTGCCAGTAGTATGTTCGGGGGGCTGACTAATGAAAAACTGTTTTTT. Its translation: CASSMFGGLTNEKLFF.

The rearrangement links TRBV3-1 (or the pseudogene TRBV3-2) to TRBJ1-6; TRBD1 might be the D (6 bases). Trimming removed 1 base at V and 8 bases at J, with 12 bases between. CDR3 length: 15 amino acids. The germline CDR1 and CDR2 sequences are LGHDT and YNNKEL (reference sequence). The CDR3 DNA reads as TGTGCCAGCAGCCAAGTCCAGGGGCTTGATTCACCCCTCCACTTT. It encodes CASSQVQGLDSPLHF.

This chain uses TRBV5-1 with TRBJ2-2; 9 bases align to TRBD2. V was pared by 3 bases and J by 4 bases, with 4 bases of the junction left unmatched. The germline V gene encodes CDR1 SGHRS and CDR2 YFSETQ. The CDR3 is 15 amino acids. CDR3 nucleotides: TGCGCCAGCAGCTCAGCGGGAGGTGGCACCGGGGAGCTGTTTTTT. Translation gives CASSSAGGGTGELFF.

The chain uses TRBV7-9 and TRBJ1-1; D gene unclear. Germline V CDR1 and CDR2: SEHNR, FQNEAQ (reference sequence). The CDR3 has 11 amino acids. The V gene lost 4 bases and the J gene lost 10 bases, with 10 bases spanning the gap. The CDR3: CASSSGLAAFF. The CDR3 bases are TGTGCCAGCAGCTCTGGGCTAGCAGCTTTCTTT. The whole variable domain, filled in from reference TRBV7-9 and TRBJ1-1, reads DTGVSQNPRHKITKRGQNVTFRCDPISEHNRLYWYRQTLGQGPEFLTYFQNEAQLEKSRLLSDRFSAERPKGSFSTLEIQRTEQGDSAMYLCASSSGLAAFFGQGTRLTVV.

The chain has TRBV3-1 (or the pseudogene TRBV3-2) and TRBJ1-1; 11 bases are shared with TRBD1. Per germline, CDR1 LGHDT and CDR2 YNNKEL (reference sequence). V lost 7 bases and J lost 3; bases outside the gene matches: 4. This CDR3 is built from 14 residues. The CDR3 protein is CASTPGQGDTEAFF. The DNA for the CDR3 is TGTGCCAGCACACCGGGACAGGGGGACACTGAAGCTTTCTTT.

CDR3 region: CASSDGYGPQHF. Here the CDR3 DNA reads TGCGCCAGCAGTGACGGGTATGGGCCCCAGCATTTT. The chain links TRBV10-1 to TRBJ1-5; D unresolved. The V end was cut by 3 bases, the J end by 9 bases, with 9 bases between. This CDR3 contains 12 residues. From germline, CDR1 is WNHNN and CDR2 SYGVQD (reference sequence).

The genes are TRBV5-6 and TRBJ1-2, with a possible D match to TRBD1 (6 bases). The CDR3 consists of 14 residues. The germline gives CDR1 SGHDT, CDR2 YYEEEE. V dropped 4 bases and J dropped 7 bases, with 17 bases sitting between them. CDR3 sequence reads: CASSLGGAVGGYTF. The CDR3 nucleotides are TGTGCCAGCAGCCTGGGGGGCGCGGTCGGTGGCTACACCTTC. The complete variable domain, with remaining parts taken from reference TRBV5-6 and TRBJ1-2, reads DAGVTQSPTHLIKTRGQQVTLRCSPKSGHDTVSWYQQALGQGPQFIFQYYEEEERQRGNFPDRFSGHQFPNYSSELNVNALLLGDSALYLCASSLGGAVGGYTFGSGTRLTVV.

The chain has TRBV4-1 and TRBJ1-2; TRBD1 matches 9 bases. J was trimmed by 8 bases and V by 0 bases; bases with no gene match: 13. Germline V lookup: CDR1 MGHRA, CDR2 YSYEKL. The CDR3 runs 17 residues. Written as DNA, the CDR3 is TGCGCCAGCAGCCAAGATTTTAGAGGACAGGGGTTGAAGGGCTACACCTTC. Translating it yields CASSQDFRGQGLKGYTF.

The chain employs TRBV7-2 and TRBJ2-2, with D unclear. The CDR3 extends over 18 amino acids. Trimming stripped 5 bases from V and 6 bases from J, with 25 bases between. Germline CDR1 and CDR2: SGHTA and FQGNSA. In DNA, the CDR3 is TGTGCCAGCAGCCCAAGGTTCGGGCGTCTACTTGGGGCCGGGGAGCTGTTTTTT. It encodes CASSPRFGRLLGAGELFF. Together with reference TRBV7-2 and TRBJ2-2, the CDR3 gives the full variable domain: GAGVSQSPSNKVTEKGKDVELRCDPISGHTALYWYRQSLGQGLEFLIYFQGNSAPDKSGLPSDRFSAERTGGSVSTLTIQRTQQEDSAVYLCASSPRFGRLLGAGELFFGEGSRLTVL.

The genes are TRBV19 and TRBJ1-2; no reliable D call. CDR1 and CDR2 (germline): LNHDA, SQIVND (reference sequence). The ends were cut back, 6 bases at V and 3 bases at J, with 11 bases in the middle. The CDR3 totals 13 residues. CDR3 nucleotide sequence: TGTGCCAGTAGCCGCCCCGGGGACTATGGCTACACCTTC. The encoded protein is CASSRPGDYGYTF.

This chain connects TRBV5-1 to TRBJ2-1, with 11 bases lining up with TRBD2. The ends lost 4 bases at V and 8 bases at J; junction bases unmatched: 5. Germline lookup yields CDR1 SGHRS and CDR2 YFSETQ. This CDR3 has 14 residues. CDR3 nucleotide sequence: TGCGCCAGCAGCACGTGGGGACTAGCGGATGAGCAGTTCTTC. As protein: CASSTWGLADEQFF.

The chain is built from TRBV6-5 and TRBJ1-5; D may be TRBD1 (5 bases). V was shortened by 1 base and J by 5 bases, with 9 bases between the two germline ends. The CDR3 is made up of 14 amino acids. Germline lookup yields CDR1 MNHEY and CDR2 SVGAGI. The CDR3: CASSYWGGDQPQHF. In nucleotides, the CDR3 is TGTGCCAGCAGTTACTGGGGGGGAGATCAGCCCCAGCATTTT.

This rearrangement joins TRBV27 to TRBJ2-7, with 8 nucleotides matching TRBD2. The CDR3 contains 15 residues. In germline, CDR1 is MNHEY, CDR2 SMNVEV (reference sequence). V shed 0 bases and J 3 bases; nucleotides not matched to a gene: 4. DNA of the CDR3: TGTGCCAGCAGTTTATCGTCGGGGGGGGGCTACGAGCAGTACTTC. This codes for CASSLSSGGGYEQYF.

V is TRBV5-1 and J is TRBJ1-2, with D perhaps TRBD1 (6 bases). In germline, CDR1 is SGHRS, CDR2 YFSETQ. V gave up 3 bases and J gave up 8 bases, with 20 bases separating them. This CDR3 has 15 amino acids. CDR3 loop: CASSSGPAGEEGYTF. The CDR3 DNA reads TGCGCCAGCAGCTCGGGCCCGGCAGGGGAGGAGGGCTACACCTTC.

The chain joins TRBV9 to TRBJ1-3; D unclear. The V gene lost 2 bases and the J gene lost 0 bases, with 9 bases spanning the gap. This CDR3 has 15 amino acids. From germline, CDR1 is SGDLS and CDR2 YYNGEE. The CDR3 sequence: CASSVAPVSGNTIYF. The CDR3 DNA follows: TGTGCCAGCAGCGTCGCGCCCGTCTCTGGAAACACCATATATTTT.

The gene calls are TRBV3-1 (or the pseudogene TRBV3-2) and TRBJ1-6; no firm D call. V gave up 2 bases and J gave up 7 bases, with 9 bases separating them. The V gene's germline CDR1 is LGHDT and CDR2 YNNKEL (reference sequence). The CDR3 extends over 14 amino acids. The CDR3 nucleotides are TGTGCCAGCAGCCAACGAGGATGGAATTCACCCCTCCACTTT. This sequence encodes CASSQRGWNSPLHF.

The chain links TRBV18 to TRBJ1-2; possibly TRBD1 for D (6 bases). CDR1 is KGHSH and CDR2 is LQKENI in the germline V gene. The germline V and J ends were trimmed by 5 bases and 4 bases, with 11 bases remaining between them. The CDR3 spans 13 residues. The DNA for the CDR3 is TGTGCCAGCTCAACAGGGAGGGGCTATGGCTACACCTTC. Amino acids: CASSTGRGYGYTF.

This clone appeared once. This rearrangement joins TRBV4-1 to TRBJ2-5, with 8 nucleotides matching TRBD2. CDR3 length: 17 residues. CDR1 MGHRA and CDR2 YSYEKL come from the germline V gene. Unmatched junction bases numbered 10, after V lost 0 bases and J lost 4 bases. As DNA, the CDR3 is TGCGCCAGCAGCCAAGAACCCCTAGCGGGCGTCCGAGAGACCCAGTACTTC. Protein product: CASSQEPLAGVRETQYF.